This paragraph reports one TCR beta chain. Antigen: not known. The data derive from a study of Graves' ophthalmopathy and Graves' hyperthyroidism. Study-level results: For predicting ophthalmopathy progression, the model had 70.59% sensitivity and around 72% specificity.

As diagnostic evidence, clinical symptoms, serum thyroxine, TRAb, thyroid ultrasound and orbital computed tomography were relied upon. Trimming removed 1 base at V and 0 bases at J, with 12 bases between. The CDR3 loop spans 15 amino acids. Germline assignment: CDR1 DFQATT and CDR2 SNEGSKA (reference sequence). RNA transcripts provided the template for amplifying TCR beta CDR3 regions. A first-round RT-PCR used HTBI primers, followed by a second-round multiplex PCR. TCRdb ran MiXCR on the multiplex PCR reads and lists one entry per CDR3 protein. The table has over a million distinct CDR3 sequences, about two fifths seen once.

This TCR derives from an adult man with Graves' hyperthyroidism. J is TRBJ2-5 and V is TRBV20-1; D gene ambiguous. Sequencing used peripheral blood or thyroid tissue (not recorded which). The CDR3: CSARATRTHQETQYF. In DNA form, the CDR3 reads TGCAGTGCTAGAGCAACTCGGACGCACCAAGAGACCCAGTACTTC.